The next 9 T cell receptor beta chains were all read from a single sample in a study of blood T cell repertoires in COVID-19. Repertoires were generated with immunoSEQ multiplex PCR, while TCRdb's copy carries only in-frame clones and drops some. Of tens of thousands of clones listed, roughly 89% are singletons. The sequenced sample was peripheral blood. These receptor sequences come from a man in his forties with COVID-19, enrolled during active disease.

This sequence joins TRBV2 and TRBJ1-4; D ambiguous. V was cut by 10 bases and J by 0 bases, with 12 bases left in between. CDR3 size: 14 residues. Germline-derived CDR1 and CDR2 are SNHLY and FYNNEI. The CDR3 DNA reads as TGTGCCACCGCCTTTAGCACAACTAATGAAAAACTGTTTTTT. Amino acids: CATAFSTTNEKLFF.

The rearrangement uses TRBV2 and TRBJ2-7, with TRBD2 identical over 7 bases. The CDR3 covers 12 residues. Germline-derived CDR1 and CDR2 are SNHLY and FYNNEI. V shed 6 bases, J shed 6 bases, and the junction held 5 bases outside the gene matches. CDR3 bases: TGTGCCAGCAGGGAGACTAGCTCCGAGCAGTACTTC. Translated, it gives CASRETSSEQYF.

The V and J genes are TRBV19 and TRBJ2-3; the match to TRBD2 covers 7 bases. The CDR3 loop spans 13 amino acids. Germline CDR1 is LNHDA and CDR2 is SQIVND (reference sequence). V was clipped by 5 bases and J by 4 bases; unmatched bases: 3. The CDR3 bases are TGTGCCAGTAGTTTAGGGAGGGCAGATACGCAGTATTTT. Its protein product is CASSLGRADTQYF.

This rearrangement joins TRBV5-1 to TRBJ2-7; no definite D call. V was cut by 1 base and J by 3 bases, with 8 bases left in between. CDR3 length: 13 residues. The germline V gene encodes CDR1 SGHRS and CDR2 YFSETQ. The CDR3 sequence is CASSLYPSYEQYF. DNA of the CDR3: TGCGCCAGCAGCTTGTATCCCAGCTACGAGCAGTACTTC.

The CDR3 bases are TGTGCCCCGGGGATGGGGGACAGGGGGCCGGCAACTAATGAAAAACTGTTTTTT. Translated: CAPGMGDRGPATNEKLFF. V gene TRBV15 combines with J gene TRBJ1-4; TRBD1 matches at 12 bases. Looked up from germline, CDR1 is LNHNV and CDR2 is YYDKDF (reference sequence). The CDR3 is made up of 18 amino acids. V shed 11 bases, J shed 0 bases, and the junction held 13 bases outside the gene matches.

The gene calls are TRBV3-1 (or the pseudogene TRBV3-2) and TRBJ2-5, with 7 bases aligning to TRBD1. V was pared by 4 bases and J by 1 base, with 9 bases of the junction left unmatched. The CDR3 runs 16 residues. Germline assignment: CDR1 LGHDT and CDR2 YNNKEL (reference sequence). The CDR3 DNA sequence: TGTGCCAGCAGCCCGTGGGACAGCCAGGCCCAAGAGACCCAGTACTTC. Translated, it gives CASSPWDSQAQETQYF.

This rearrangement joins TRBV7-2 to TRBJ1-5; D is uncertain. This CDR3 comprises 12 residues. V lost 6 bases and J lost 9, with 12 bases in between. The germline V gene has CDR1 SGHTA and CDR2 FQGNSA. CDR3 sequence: CASRRGDGPQHF. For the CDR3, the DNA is TGTGCCAGCAGAAGAGGCGATGGGCCCCAGCATTTT.

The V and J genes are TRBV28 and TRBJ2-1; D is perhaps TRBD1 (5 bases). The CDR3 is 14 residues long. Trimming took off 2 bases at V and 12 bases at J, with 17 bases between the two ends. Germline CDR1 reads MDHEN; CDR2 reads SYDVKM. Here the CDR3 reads CASSLQGARVTQFF. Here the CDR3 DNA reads TGTGCCAGCAGTTTACAGGGCGCTCGTGTTACGCAGTTCTTC.

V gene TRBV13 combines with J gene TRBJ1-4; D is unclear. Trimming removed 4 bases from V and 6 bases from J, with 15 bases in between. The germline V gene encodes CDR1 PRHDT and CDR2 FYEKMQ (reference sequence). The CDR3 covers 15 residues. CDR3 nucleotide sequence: TGTGCCAGCAGCTCCAGACGGGGTTTTGATGAAAAACTGTTTTTT. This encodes CASSSRRGFDEKLFF.